This T cell receptor (beta chain) was recorded in a study of shared clonotypes between healthy human individuals. Overall study results and limits: With a few donors compared, 4% to 5% of naive CD4 clonotypes were shared. Clonotypes which were not shared had lower generation probabilities than clonotypes that all four donors shared. Exclusively blood specimens were collected; tissue repertoires likely differ. Relative to memory subsets, naive subsets generally showed larger estimated richness.

Trimming stripped 2 bases from V and 0 bases from J, with 13 bases between. This CDR3 has 16 residues. Germline CDR1 reads SGHAT; CDR2 reads FQNNGV. This clone was observed once. What it binds is not known. Libraries were prepared by immunoSEQ multiplex PCR; TCRdb keeps only in-frame clonotypes and omits some of them. The table includes fewer than 850,000 clones, about two thirds detected once. The origin of this receptor is a woman under 40 in good health. Material: memory CD4+ T cells sorted from blood. Subset reported: CD45RA-negative fraction. This chain connects TRBV11-2 to TRBJ2-5; no reliable D call. The CDR3 bases are TGTGCCAGCAGCTTAATATCTGTGAGAGACCAAGAGACCCAGTACTTC. Translation: CASSLISVRDQETQYF.